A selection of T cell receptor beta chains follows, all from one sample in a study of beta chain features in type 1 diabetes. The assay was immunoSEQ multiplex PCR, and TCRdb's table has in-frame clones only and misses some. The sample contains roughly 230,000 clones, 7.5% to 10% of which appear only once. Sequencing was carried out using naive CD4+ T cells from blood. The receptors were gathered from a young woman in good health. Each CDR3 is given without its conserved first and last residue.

CDR3aa: ASSSGYQETQY; v_gene: TRBV28; j_gene: TRBJ2-5; len: 11
CDR3aa: ASSLVERQNYGYT; v_gene: TRBV5-1; j_gene: TRBJ1-2; len: 13
CDR3aa: AWSVRQQGVQH; v_gene: TRBV30; j_gene: TRBJ1-5; len: 11
CDR3aa: ASSRLPETEAF; v_gene: TRBV5-1; j_gene: TRBJ1-1; len: 11
CDR3aa: ASSPGTSGHEQF; v_gene: TRBV5-1; j_gene: TRBJ2-1; len: 12
CDR3aa: ASSPGQGFFQPQH; v_gene: TRBV9; j_gene: TRBJ1-5; len: 13
CDR3aa: ASTWTATDTQY; v_gene: TRBV6-6; j_gene: TRBJ2-3; len: 11
CDR3aa: SVGYSQETQY; v_gene: TRBV29-1; j_gene: TRBJ2-5; len: 10
CDR3aa: ASSRDRGGTEAF; v_gene: TRBV18; j_gene: TRBJ1-1; len: 12
CDR3aa: ASSFPPTSRNEQF; v_gene: TRBV11-2; j_gene: TRBJ2-1; len: 13
CDR3aa: ATTPTGGPYNEQF; v_gene: TRBV6-5; j_gene: TRBJ2-1; len: 13
CDR3aa: ASSRDRTYEQY; v_gene: TRBV18; j_gene: TRBJ2-7; len: 11
CDR3aa: ASSFRLAVNTGELF; v_gene: TRBV7-9; j_gene: TRBJ2-2; len: 14
CDR3aa: ASTSGTGGNTIY; v_gene: TRBV7-2; j_gene: TRBJ1-3; len: 12
CDR3aa: ASSLPASHYRAFVYAIY; v_gene: TRBV7-3; j_gene: TRBJ1-3; len: 17
CDR3aa: ASSVGQNTGELF; v_gene: TRBV10-2; j_gene: TRBJ2-2; len: 12
CDR3aa: ASSLAQGAGGANVLT; v_gene: TRBV5-1; j_gene: TRBJ2-6; len: 15
CDR3aa: ATSRGAPRSGNEQF; v_gene: TRBV15; j_gene: TRBJ2-1; len: 14
CDR3aa: ASSSFSTGDFGYT; v_gene: TRBV18; j_gene: TRBJ1-2; len: 13
CDR3aa: ASSSIRFGTGPPGELF; v_gene: TRBV19; j_gene: TRBJ2-2; len: 16
CDR3aa: ASSLNNEQF; v_gene: TRBV2; j_gene: TRBJ2-1; len: 9
CDR3aa: ASSYSTADTEAF; v_gene: TRBV6-6; j_gene: TRBJ1-1; len: 12
CDR3aa: ASRTRSGQF; v_gene: TRBV19; j_gene: TRBJ2-1; len: 9
CDR3aa: ASSLARLAGEAGELF; v_gene: TRBV5-1; j_gene: TRBJ2-2; len: 15
CDR3aa: AWSVTGGFEKLF; v_gene: TRBV30; j_gene: TRBJ1-4; len: 12
CDR3aa: ASSQDPGAEQY; v_gene: TRBV14; j_gene: TRBJ2-7; len: 11
CDR3aa: ASRDDRGGEAF; v_gene: TRBV2; j_gene: TRBJ1-1; len: 11
CDR3aa: ASLQGARPYGYT; v_gene: TRBV6-5; j_gene: TRBJ1-2; len: 12
CDR3aa: ASSPRQGVSPLH; v_gene: TRBV5-4; j_gene: TRBJ1-6; len: 12
CDR3aa: ASSATPGLAGGPDTQY; v_gene: TRBV9; j_gene: TRBJ2-3; len: 16
CDR3aa: ASSLMVGTGASYEQY; v_gene: TRBV5-1; j_gene: TRBJ2-7; len: 15
CDR3aa: ASSSNSGTLNSNQPQH; v_gene: TRBV7-2; j_gene: TRBJ1-5; len: 16
CDR3aa: ASSTLAGSYEQY; v_gene: TRBV5-1; j_gene: TRBJ2-7; len: 12
CDR3aa: ASSAVGEQY; v_gene: TRBV6-1; j_gene: TRBJ2-7; len: 9
CDR3aa: ASSSPGTGRMSEQY; v_gene: TRBV5-1; j_gene: TRBJ2-7; len: 14
CDR3aa: ATSRQGAMDEKLF; v_gene: TRBV15; j_gene: TRBJ1-4; len: 13
CDR3aa: ASSLVFRGENEQF; v_gene: TRBV5-1; j_gene: TRBJ2-1; len: 13
CDR3aa: ASSQSGGGAGVGTEAF; v_gene: TRBV23-1; j_gene: TRBJ1-1; len: 16
CDR3aa: ASSFLSGAGRNEQF; v_gene: TRBV5-1; j_gene: TRBJ2-1; len: 14
CDR3aa: ASSLEGGPQETQY; v_gene: TRBV5-1; j_gene: TRBJ2-5; len: 13
CDR3aa: ASSEGTGYNEQF; v_gene: TRBV2; j_gene: TRBJ2-1; len: 12
CDR3aa: ASSPMGGIGYT; v_gene: TRBV5-4; j_gene: TRBJ1-2; len: 11
CDR3aa: ASSTIRQETQY; v_gene: TRBV6-1; j_gene: TRBJ2-5; len: 11
CDR3aa: ASSLYDRGPGDEAF; v_gene: TRBV5-1; j_gene: TRBJ1-1; len: 14
CDR3aa: ASSLRLAGGHTDTQY; v_gene: TRBV11-2; j_gene: TRBJ2-3; len: 15
CDR3aa: ASSFRDRAGYNEQF; v_gene: TRBV5-1; j_gene: TRBJ2-1; len: 14
CDR3aa: ASSLQGSREQY; v_gene: TRBV5-4; j_gene: TRBJ2-7; len: 11
CDR3aa: ASGLDVRPTAGGQTF; v_gene: TRBV12-5; j_gene: TRBJ2-1; len: 15